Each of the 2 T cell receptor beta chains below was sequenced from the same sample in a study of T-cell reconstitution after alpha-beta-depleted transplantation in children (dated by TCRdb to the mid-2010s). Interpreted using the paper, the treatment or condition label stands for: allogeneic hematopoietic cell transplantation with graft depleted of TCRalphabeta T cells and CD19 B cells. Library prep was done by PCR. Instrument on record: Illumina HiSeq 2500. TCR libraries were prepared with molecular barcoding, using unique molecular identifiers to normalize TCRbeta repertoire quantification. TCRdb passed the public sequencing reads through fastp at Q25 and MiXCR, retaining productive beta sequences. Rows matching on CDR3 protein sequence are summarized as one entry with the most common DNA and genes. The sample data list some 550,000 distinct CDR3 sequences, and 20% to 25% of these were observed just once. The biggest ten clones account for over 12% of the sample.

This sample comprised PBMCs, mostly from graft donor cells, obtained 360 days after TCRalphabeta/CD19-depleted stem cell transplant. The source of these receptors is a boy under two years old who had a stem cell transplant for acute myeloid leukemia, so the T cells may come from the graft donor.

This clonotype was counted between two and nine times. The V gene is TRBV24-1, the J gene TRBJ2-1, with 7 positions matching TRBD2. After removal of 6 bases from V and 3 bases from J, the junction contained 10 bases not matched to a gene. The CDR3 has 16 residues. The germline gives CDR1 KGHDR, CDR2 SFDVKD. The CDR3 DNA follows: TGTGCCACCAGTCCTGCCCGGAGGGACTACTACAATGAGCAGTTCTTC. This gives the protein CATSPARRDYYNEQFF.

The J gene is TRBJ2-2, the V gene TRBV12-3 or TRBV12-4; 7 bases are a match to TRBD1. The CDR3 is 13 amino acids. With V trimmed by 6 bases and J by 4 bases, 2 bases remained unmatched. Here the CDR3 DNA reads TGTGCCAGCAGGGGGACAGTCACCGGGGAGCTGTTTTTT. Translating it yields CASRGTVTGELFF.